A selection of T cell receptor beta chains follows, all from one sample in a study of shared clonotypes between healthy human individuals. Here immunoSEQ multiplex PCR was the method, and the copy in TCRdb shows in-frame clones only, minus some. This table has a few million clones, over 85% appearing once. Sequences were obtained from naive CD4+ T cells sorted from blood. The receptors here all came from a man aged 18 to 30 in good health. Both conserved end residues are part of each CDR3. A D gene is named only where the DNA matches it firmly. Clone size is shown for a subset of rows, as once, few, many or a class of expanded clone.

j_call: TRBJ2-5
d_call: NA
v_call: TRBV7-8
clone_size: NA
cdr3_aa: CASSFIQGMSAETQYF
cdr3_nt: TGTGCCAGCAGCTTTATACAGGGAATGTCTGCAGAGACCCAGTACTTC

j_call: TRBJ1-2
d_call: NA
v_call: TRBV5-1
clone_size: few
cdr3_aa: CASSTTGSYGYTF
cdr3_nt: TGCGCCAGCAGCACTACAGGGTCCTATGGCTACACCTTC

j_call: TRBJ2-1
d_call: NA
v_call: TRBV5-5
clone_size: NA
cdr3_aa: CASSSTWAYNEQFF
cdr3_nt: TGTGCCAGCAGCTCCACTTGGGCCTACAATGAGCAGTTCTTC

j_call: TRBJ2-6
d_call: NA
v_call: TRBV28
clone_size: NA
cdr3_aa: CASTLDASGANVLTF
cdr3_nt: TGTGCCAGCACCCTGGACGCCTCTGGGGCCAACGTCCTGACTTTC

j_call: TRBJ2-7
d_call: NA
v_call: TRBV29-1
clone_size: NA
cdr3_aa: CSVDGYSGEQYF
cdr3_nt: TGCAGCGTGGATGGTTATTCGGGCGAGCAGTACTTC

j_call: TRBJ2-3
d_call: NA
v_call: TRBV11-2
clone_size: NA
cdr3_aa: CASSTWGSADTQYF
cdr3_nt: TGTGCCAGCAGTACGTGGGGAAGCGCAGATACGCAGTATTTT

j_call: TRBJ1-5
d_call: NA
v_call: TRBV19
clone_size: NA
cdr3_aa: CASSIAGQLNQPQHF
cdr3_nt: TGTGCCAGTAGTATAGCCGGACAGCTCAATCAGCCCCAGCATTTT

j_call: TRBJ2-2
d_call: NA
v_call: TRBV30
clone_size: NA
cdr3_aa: CASGRGTPVAGELFF
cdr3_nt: TGTGCCTCTGGAAGAGGGACCCCGGTGGCCGGGGAGCTGTTTTTT

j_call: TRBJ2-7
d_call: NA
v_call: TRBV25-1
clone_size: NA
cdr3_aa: CASTGVPLHEQYF
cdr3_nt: TGTGCCAGCACTGGGGTTCCCCTCCACGAGCAGTACTTC

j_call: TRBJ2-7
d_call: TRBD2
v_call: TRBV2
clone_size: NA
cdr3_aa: CASSEASGSSYEQYF
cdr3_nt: TGTGCCAGCAGTGAAGCTAGCGGGAGCTCCTACGAGCAGTACTTC

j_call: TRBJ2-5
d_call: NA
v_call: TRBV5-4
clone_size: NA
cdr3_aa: CASSLAAGGETQYF
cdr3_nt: TGTGCCAGCAGCTTGGCTGCCGGCGGGGAGACCCAGTACTTC

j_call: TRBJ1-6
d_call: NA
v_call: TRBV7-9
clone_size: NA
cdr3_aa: CASSLDRGPLHF
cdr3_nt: TGTGCCAGCAGCCTGGACAGAGGTCCCCTCCACTTT

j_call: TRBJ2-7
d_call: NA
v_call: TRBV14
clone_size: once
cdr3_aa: CASSQVRSASGLYEQYF
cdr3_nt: TGTGCCAGCAGCCAAGTAAGGTCGGCGTCCGGTCTCTACGAGCAGTACTTC

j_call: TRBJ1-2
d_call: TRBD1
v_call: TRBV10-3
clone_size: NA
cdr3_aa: CAIRPDRGRDYGYTF
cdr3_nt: TGTGCCATCAGGCCCGACAGGGGGCGCGACTATGGCTACACCTTC

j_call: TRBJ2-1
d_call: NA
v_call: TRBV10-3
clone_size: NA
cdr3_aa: CAISESEGSSYEQFF
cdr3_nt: TGTGCCATCAGTGAGTCTGAAGGTAGCTCGTATGAGCAGTTCTTC

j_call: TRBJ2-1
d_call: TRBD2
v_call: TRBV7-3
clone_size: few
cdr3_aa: CASSRLAGLYNEQFF
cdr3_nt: TGTGCCAGCAGCCGACTAGCGGGTTTGTACAATGAGCAGTTCTTC

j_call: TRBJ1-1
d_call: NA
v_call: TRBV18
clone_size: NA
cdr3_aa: CASSPGPMKTEAFF
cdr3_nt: TGTGCCAGCTCACCCGGACCGATGAAGACTGAAGCTTTCTTT

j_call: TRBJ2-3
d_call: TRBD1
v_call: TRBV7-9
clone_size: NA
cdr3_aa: CASSTRQGLDTQYF
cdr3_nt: TGTGCCAGCAGCACAAGACAGGGCTTGGATACGCAGTATTTT

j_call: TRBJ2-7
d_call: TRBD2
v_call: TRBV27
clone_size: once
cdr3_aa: CASRLSSGPYEQYF
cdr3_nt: TGTGCCAGCAGGCTGTCTAGCGGCCCCTACGAGCAGTACTTC

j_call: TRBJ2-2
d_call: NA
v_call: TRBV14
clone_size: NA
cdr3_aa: CASSPSPGEATGELFF
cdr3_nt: TGTGCCAGCAGCCCTTCCCCAGGCGAAGCGACCGGGGAGCTGTTTTTT

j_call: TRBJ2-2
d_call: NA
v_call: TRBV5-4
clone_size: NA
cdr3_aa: CASSIGRNTGELFF
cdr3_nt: TGTGCCAGCAGCATCGGGAGGAACACCGGGGAGCTGTTTTTT

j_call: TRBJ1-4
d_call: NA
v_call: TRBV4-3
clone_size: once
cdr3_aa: CASSQAGGGGLNEKLFF
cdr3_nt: TGCGCCAGCAGCCAAGCCGGGGGCGGGGGATTAAATGAAAAACTGTTTTTT